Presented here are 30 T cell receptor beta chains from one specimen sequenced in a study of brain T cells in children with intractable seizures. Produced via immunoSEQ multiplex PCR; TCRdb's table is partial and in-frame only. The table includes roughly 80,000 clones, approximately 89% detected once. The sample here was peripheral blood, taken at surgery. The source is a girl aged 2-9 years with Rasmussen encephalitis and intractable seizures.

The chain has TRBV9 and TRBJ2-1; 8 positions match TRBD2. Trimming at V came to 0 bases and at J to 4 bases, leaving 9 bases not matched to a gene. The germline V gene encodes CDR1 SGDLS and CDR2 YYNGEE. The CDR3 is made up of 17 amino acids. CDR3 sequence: CASSVATLAGYYNEQFF. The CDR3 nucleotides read TGTGCCAGCAGCGTAGCTACTCTAGCGGGCTATTACAATGAGCAGTTCTTC. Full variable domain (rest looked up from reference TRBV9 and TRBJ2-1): DSGVTQTPKHLITATGQRVTLRCSPRSGDLSVYWYQQSLDQGLQFLIQYYNGEERAKGNILERFSAQQFPDLHSELNLSSLELGDSALYFCASSVATLAGYYNEQFFGPGTRLTVL.

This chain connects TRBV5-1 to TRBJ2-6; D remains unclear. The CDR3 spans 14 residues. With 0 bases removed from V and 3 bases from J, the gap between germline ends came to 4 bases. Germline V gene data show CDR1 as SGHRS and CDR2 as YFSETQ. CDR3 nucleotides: TGCGCCAGCAGCTTGGGTATTGGGGCCAACGTCCTGACTTTC. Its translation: CASSLGIGANVLTF.

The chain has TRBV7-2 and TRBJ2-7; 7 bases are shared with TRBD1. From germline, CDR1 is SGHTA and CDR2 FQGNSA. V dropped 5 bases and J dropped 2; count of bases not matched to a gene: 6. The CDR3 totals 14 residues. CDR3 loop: CASSPRTGPYEQYF. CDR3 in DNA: TGTGCCAGCAGCCCTCGGACAGGACCCTACGAGCAGTACTTC. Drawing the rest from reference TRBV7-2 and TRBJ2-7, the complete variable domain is GAGVSQSPSNKVTEKGKDVELRCDPISGHTALYWYRQSLGQGLEFLIYFQGNSAPDKSGLPSDRFSAERTGGSVSTLTIQRTQQEDSAVYLCASSPRTGPYEQYFGPGTRLTVT.

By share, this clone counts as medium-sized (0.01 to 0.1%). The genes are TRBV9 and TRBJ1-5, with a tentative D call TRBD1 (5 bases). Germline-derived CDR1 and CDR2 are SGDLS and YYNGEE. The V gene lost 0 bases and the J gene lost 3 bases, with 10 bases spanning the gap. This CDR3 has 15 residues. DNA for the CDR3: TGTGCCAGCAGCGTAGAAGGGGCGTTCAATCAGCCCCAGCATTTT. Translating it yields CASSVEGAFNQPQHF.

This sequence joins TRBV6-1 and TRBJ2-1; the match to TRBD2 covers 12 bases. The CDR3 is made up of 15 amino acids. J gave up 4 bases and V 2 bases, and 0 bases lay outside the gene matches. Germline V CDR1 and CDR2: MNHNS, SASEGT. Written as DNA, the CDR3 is TGTGCCAGCAGTGAACTAGCGGGGGGGTACAATGAGCAGTTCTTC. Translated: CASSELAGGYNEQFF.

CDR3 loop: CASRVSAGTVGYTF. Written as DNA, the CDR3 is TGTGCCAGCAGAGTAAGCGCCGGGACAGTTGGCTACACCTTC. J is TRBJ1-2 and V is TRBV6-6; 7 bases are a match to TRBD1. V gave up 6 bases and J gave up 7 bases; unmatched junction bases: 11. The CDR3 has 14 amino acids. Germline lookup yields CDR1 MNHNY and CDR2 SVGAGI (reference sequence).

The CDR3 spells CASSSPLGSSYEQYF. DNA of the CDR3: TGTGCCAGCAGTTCGCCTCTAGGGAGCTCCTACGAGCAGTACTTC. V usage is TRBV28 and J usage is TRBJ2-7, with a weak D call TRBD2 (5 bases). This CDR3 is 15 amino acids long. The V and J ends lost 4 bases and 0 bases respectively, with 13 bases between them. The V gene's germline CDR1 is MDHEN and CDR2 SYDVKM.

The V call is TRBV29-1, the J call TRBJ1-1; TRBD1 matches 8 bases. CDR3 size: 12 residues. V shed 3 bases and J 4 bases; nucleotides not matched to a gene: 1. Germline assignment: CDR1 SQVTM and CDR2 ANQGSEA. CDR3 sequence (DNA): TGCAGCGTTGACGACAGGGGCACTGAAGCTTTCTTT. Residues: CSVDDRGTEAFF.

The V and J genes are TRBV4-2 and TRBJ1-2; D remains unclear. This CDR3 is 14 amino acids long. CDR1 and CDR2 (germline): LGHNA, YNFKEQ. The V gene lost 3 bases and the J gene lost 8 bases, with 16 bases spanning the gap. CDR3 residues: CASSHDHLGQGYTF. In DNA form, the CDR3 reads TGTGCCAGCAGCCACGACCACCTAGGGCAGGGCTACACCTTC.

The DNA of the CDR3 is TGTGCCAGCAGCTTATCACCGGGACTAGCGGGAGAGGGGCCAGATACGCAGTATTTT. Its translation is CASSLSPGLAGEGPDTQYF. The chain recombines TRBV9 with TRBJ2-3; 14 bases match TRBD2. Germline CDR1 SGDLS, CDR2 YYNGEE. This CDR3 region has 19 residues. V was pared by 4 bases and J by 4 bases, with 14 bases of the junction left unmatched.

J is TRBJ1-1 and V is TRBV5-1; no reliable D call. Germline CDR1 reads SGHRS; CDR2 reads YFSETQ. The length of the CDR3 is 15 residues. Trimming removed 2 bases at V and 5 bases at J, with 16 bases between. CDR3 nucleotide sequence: TGCGCCAGCAGCTTTTATGGGGAAATCTCTACTGAAGCTTTCTTT. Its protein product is CASSFYGEISTEAFF. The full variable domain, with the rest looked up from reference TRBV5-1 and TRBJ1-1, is KAGVTQTPRYLIKTRGQQVTLSCSPISGHRSVSWYQQTPGQGLQFLFEYFSETQRNKGNFPGRFSGRQFSNSRSEMNVSTLELGDSALYLCASSFYGEISTEAFFGQGTRLTVV.

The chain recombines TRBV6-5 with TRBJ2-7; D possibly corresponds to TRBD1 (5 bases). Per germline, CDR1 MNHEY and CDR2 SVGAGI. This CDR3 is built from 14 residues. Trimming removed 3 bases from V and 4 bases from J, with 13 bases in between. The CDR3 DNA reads TGTGCCAGCAGTTATTTCCTAGGGGATTACGAGCAGTACTTC. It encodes CASSYFLGDYEQYF.

The CDR3 bases are TGTGCCAGTAGTATCTCCCAGGTGAGGGATCAGCCCCAGCATTTT. Its protein is CASSISQVRDQPQHF. J is TRBJ1-5 and V is TRBV19; no firm D call. The CDR3 length is 15 residues. From germline, CDR1 is LNHDA and CDR2 SQIVND (reference sequence). Trimming cost V 3 bases and J 5 bases, with 14 bases left between them.

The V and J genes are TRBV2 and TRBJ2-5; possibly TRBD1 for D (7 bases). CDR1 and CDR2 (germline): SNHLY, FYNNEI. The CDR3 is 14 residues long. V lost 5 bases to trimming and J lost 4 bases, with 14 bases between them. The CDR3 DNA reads TGTGCCAGCAGTAAAAGTCAGGGGGGAGAGACCCAGTACTTC. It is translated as CASSKSQGGETQYF.

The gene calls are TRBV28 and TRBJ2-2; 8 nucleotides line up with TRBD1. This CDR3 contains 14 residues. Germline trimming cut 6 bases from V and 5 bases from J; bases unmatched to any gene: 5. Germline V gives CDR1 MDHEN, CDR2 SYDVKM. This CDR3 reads CASREDRATGELFF. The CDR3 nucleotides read TGTGCCAGCAGAGAGGACAGGGCAACCGGGGAGCTGTTTTTT.

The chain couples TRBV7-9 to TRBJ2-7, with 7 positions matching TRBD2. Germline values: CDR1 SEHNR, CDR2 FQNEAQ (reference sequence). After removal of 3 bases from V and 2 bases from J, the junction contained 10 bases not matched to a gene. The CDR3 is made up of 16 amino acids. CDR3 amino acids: CASSLGRLAATYEQYF. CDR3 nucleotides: TGTGCCAGCAGCTTGGGTCGACTAGCTGCAACCTACGAGCAGTACTTC.

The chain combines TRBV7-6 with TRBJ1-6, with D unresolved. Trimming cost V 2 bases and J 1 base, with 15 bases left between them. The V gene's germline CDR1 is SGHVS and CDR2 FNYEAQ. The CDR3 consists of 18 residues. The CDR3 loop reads CASSLFLGLLSYNSPLHF. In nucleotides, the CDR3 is TGTGCCAGCAGCTTATTTTTGGGTCTCCTGTCCTATAATTCACCCCTCCACTTT.

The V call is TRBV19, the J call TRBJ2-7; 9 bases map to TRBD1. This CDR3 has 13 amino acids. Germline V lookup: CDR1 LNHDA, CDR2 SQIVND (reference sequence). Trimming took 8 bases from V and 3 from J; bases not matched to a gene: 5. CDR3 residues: CASHPGQGYEQYF. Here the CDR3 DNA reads TGTGCCAGTCACCCGGGACAGGGCTACGAGCAGTACTTC.

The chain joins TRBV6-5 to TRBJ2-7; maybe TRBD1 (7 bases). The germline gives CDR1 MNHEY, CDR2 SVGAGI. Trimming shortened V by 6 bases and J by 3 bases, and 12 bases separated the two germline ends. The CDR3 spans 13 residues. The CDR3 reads CASRYQGGYEQYF. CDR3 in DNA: TGTGCCAGCAGGTATCAGGGGGGCTACGAGCAGTACTTC.

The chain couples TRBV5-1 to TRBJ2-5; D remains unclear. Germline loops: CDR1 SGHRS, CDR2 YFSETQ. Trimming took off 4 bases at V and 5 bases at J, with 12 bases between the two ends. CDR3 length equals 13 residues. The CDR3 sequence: CASSNEAMETQYF. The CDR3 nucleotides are TGCGCCAGCAGCAACGAAGCGATGGAGACCCAGTACTTC.

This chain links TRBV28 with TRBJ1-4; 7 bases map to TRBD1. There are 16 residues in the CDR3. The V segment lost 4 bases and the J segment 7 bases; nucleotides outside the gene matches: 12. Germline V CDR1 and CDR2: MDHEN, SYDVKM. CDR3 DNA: TGTGCCAGCAGTTCATCTAAGGGGGCCTTTGGTGAAAAACTGTTTTTT. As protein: CASSSSKGAFGEKLFF.

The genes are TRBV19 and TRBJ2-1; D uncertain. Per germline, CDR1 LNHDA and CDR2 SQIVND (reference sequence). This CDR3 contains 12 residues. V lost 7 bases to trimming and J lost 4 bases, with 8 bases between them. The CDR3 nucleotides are TGTGCCAGTATGGACGGGTACAATGAGCAGTTCTTC. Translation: CASMDGYNEQFF.

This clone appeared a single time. The CDR3 DNA is TGTGCCAGCTCACCCCTAGGACAGGGGGCCCCGACTTCCTACGAGCAGTACTTC. It translates to CASSPLGQGAPTSYEQYF. V gene TRBV18 combines with J gene TRBJ2-7; 11 positions agree with TRBD1. The V and J ends lost 3 bases and 1 base, in that order; junction bases with no gene match: 11. The germline CDR1 and CDR2 sequences are KGHSH and LQKENI. The CDR3 extends over 18 amino acids.

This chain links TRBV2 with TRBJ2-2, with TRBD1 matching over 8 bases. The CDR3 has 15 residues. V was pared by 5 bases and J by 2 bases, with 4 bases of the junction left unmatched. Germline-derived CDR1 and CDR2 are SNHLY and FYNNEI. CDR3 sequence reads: CASSNRGANTGELFF. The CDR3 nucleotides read TGTGCCAGCAGTAACAGGGGGGCCAACACCGGGGAGCTGTTTTTT. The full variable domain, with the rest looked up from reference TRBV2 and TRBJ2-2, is EPEVTQTPSHQVTQMGQEVILRCVPISNHLYFYWYRQILGQKVEFLVSFYNNEISEKSEIFDDQFSVERPDGSNFTLKIRSTKLEDSAMYFCASSNRGANTGELFFGEGSRLTVL.

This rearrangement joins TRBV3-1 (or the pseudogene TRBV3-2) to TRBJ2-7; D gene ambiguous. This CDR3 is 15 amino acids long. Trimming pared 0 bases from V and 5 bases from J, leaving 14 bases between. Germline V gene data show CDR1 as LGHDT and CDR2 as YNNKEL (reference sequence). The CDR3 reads CASSQDPTPEDEQYF. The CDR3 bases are TGTGCCAGCAGCCAAGATCCCACCCCTGAGGACGAGCAGTACTTC.

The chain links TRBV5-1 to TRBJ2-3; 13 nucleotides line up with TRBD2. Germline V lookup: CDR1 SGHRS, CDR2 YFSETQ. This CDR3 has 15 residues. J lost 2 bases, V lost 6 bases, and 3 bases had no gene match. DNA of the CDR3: TGCGCCAGCAAACTAGCGGGAGGGCCCACAGATACGCAGTATTTT. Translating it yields CASKLAGGPTDTQYF.

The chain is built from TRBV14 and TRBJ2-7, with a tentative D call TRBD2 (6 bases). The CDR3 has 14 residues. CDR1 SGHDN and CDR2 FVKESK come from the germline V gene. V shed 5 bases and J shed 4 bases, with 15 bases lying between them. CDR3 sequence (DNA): TGTGCCAGCAGCGCCGGGGACTTATTTTACGAGCAGTACTTC. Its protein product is CASSAGDLFYEQYF.

The CDR3 coding sequence is TGTGCCAGCAGCCCGCAGGGGGGGTTCAATGAGCAGTTCTTC. Translating it yields CASSPQGGFNEQFF. This chain joins TRBV5-6 and TRBJ2-1; D is perhaps TRBD1 or TRBD2 (7 bases each). V was cut by 4 bases and J by 6 bases, with 14 bases left in between. The CDR3 length is 14 residues. Per the germline V gene, CDR1 is SGHDT and CDR2 is YYEEEE.

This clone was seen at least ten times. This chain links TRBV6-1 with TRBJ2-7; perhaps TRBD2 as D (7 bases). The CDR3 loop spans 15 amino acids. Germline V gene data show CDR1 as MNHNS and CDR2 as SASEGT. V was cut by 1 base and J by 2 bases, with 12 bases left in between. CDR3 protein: CASSEEGGFTYEQYF. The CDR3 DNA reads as TGTGCCAGCAGTGAAGAGGGGGGGTTTACCTACGAGCAGTACTTC.

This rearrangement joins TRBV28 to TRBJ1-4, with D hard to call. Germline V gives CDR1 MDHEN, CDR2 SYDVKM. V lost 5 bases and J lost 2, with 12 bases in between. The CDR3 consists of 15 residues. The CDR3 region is CASSPPTDTNEKLFF. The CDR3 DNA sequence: TGTGCCAGCAGTCCCCCGACGGATACTAATGAAAAACTGTTTTTT.